This T cell receptor (beta chain) was retrieved from a study of Ad26.COV2.S vaccination and SARS-CoV-2 variants. Looking at the study overall: Donor got 5x10^10 or 1x10^11 viral particles of Ad26.COV2.S. Study-wide results and caveats: Vaccinated individuals (as opposed to placebo recipients) had higher spike-specific TCR breadth.

Some clones are missing from TCRdb's copy, which holds only in-frame ones; the method was immunoSEQ multiplex PCR. Of about 390,000 clones in the sample, 88% were seen once. The germline V and J ends were trimmed by 5 bases and 6 bases, with 13 bases remaining between them. CDR1 is MNHEY and CDR2 is SVGAGI in the germline V gene. This CDR3 has 13 amino acids. Concerning this clone itself: Its antigen is unidentified.

Described treatment: some 20 received Ad26.COV2.S at low or high dose, single or two shots; a few received placebo; per-sample allocation not given. The study sampled participants on day 63 after the first vaccine or placebo injection. Expressing Wuhan-strain SARS-CoV-2 spike, an Ad26 vector served as the vaccine. The genes are TRBV6-5 and TRBJ1-2; D gene uncertain. The specimen was peripheral blood, collected in a trial of Ad26.COV2.S vaccine versus placebo. This TCR was recovered from a person aged 18-65 years who received the Ad26.COV2.S COVID-19 vaccine or a placebo. The CDR3 here is CASSPLGVNGYTF. The CDR3 DNA sequence: TGTGCCAGCAGTCCCTTGGGTGTTAATGGCTACACCTTC.